Given below is one T cell receptor (beta chain) in context. The antigen is undetermined. V shed 6 bases and J 3 bases; nucleotides not matched to a gene: 11. Germline lookup yields CDR1 MDHEN and CDR2 SYDVKM. CDR3 size: 15 residues. Sequence data for DNA of cultured CD4+ T cells were generated by the Oncomine TCR Beta short-read assay. In this case, cultured CD4+ T cells provided the extracted genomic DNA. TCRdb re-derived calls from the PCR reads in MiXCR, one entry per CDR3 protein. The profile shows 13,000 or so distinct CDR3 sequences, about 53% of them singletons. This sample is part of a study of vaccination and CD4 T cells after COVID-19. This sample's treatment: approximately 9-day PBMC culture with coronavirus spike peptide pools or control peptides (ViraFEST assay). Once peptide pools had expanded antigen-specific T cells, ViraFEST sequenced TCRs.

The sequencing input was CD4+ T cells from blood, cultured in vitro. This chain connects TRBV28 to TRBJ2-7; TRBD1 matches at 7 bases. This clonotype was obtained from a human donor who had recovered from COVID-19. In DNA, the CDR3 is TGTGCCAGCAGCTGGGACAGACAGGCCTTCTACGAGCAGTACTTC. It specifies CASSWDRQAFYEQYF. Complete variable domain (other parts from reference TRBV28 and TRBJ2-7): DVKVTQSSRYLVKRTGEKVFLECVQDMDHENMFWYRQDPGLGLRLIYFSYDVKMKEKGDIPEGYSVSREKKERFSLILESASTNQTSMYLCASSWDRQAFYEQYFGPGTRLTVT.